The subject of this entry is one TCR beta chain. Per the germline V gene, CDR1 is MNHEY and CDR2 is SVGAGI. This CDR3 comprises 13 residues. Trimming shortened V by 2 bases and J by 8 bases, and 7 bases separated the two germline ends. This entry is derived from a study of T-cell memory formation after mild COVID-19. TCRdb reprocessed the 5' RACE reads with MiXCR, giving one entry per CDR3 protein. The sample has 200,000 to 250,000 distinct CDR3 sequences, 9.5% seen once; the top ten hold 3.5%. This sequence joins TRBV6-5 and TRBJ1-6; no clear D gene. Sample: PBMCs or a T cell subset sorted from them (not recorded which). The clonotype comes from a man younger than 30 who had mild COVID-19 (a few samples of this study predate the infection). Cell type and time point are not known. For the CDR3, the DNA is TGTGCCAGCAGTTACGAGGGAGATTCACCCCTCCACTTT. Residues: CASSYEGDSPLHF.